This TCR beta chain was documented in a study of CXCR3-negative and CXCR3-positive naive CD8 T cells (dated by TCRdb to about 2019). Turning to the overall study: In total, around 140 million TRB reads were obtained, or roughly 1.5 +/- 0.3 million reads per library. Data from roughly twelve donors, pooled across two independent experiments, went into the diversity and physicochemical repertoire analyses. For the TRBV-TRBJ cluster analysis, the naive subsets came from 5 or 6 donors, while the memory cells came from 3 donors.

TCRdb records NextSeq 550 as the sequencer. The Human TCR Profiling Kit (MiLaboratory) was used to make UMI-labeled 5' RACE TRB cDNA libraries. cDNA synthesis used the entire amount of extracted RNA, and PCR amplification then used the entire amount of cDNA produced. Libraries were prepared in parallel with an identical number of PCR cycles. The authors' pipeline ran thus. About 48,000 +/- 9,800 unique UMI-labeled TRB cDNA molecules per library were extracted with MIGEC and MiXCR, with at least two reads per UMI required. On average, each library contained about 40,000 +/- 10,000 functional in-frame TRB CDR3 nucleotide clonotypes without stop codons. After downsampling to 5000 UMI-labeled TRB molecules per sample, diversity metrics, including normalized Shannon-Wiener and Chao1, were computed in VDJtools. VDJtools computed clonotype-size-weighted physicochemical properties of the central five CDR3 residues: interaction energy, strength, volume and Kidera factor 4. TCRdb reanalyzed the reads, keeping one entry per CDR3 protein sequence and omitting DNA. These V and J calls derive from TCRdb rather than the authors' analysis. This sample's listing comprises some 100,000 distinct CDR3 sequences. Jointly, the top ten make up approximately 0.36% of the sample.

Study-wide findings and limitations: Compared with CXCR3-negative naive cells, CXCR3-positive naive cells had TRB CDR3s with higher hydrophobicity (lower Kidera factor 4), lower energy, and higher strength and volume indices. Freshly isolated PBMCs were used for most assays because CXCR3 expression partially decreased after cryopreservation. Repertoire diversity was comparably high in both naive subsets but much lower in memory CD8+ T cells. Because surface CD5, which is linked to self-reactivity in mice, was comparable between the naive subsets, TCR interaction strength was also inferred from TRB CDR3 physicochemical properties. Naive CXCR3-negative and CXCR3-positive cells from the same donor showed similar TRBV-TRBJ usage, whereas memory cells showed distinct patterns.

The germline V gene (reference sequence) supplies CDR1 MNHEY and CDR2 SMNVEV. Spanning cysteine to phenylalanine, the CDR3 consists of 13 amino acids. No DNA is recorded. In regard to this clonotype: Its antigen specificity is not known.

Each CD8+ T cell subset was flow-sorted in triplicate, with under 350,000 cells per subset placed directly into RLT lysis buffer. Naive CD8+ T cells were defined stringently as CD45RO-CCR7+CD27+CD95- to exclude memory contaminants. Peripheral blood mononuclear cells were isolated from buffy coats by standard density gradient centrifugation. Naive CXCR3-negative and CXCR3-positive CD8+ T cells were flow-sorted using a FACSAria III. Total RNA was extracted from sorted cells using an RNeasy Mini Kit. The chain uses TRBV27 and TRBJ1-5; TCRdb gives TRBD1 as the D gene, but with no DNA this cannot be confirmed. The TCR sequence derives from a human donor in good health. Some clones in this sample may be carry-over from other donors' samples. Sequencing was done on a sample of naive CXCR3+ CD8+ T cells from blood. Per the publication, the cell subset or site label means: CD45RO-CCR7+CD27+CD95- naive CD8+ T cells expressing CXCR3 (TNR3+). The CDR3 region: CASSFGGHQPQHF.